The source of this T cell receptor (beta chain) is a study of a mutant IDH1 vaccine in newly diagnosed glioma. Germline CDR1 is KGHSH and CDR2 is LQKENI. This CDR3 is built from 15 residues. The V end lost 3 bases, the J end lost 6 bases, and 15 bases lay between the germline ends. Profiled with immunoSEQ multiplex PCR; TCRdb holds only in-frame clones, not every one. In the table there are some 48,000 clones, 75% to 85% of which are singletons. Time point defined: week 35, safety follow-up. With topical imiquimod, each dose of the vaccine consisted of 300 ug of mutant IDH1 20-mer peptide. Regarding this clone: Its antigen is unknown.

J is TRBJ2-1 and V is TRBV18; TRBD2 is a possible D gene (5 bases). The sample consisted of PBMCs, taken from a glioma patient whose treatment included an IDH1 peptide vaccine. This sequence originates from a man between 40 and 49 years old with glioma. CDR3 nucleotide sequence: TGTGCCAGCTCACCTGTCGGCGGGTTCATCAATGAGCAGTTCTTC. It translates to CASSPVGGFINEQFF.